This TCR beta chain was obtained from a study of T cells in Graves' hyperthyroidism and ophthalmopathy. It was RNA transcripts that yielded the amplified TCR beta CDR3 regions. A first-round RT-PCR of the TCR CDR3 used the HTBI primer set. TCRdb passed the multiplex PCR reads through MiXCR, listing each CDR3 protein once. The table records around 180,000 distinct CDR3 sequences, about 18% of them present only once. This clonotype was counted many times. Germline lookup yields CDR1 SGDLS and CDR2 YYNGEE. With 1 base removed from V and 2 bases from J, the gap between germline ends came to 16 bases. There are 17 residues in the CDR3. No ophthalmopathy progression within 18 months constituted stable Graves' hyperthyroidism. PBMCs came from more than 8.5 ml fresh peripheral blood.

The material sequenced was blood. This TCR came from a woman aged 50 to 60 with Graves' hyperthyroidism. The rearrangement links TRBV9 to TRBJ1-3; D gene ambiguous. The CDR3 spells CASSVNPLTAAGNTIYF. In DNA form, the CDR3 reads TGTGCCAGCAGCGTAAATCCCCTCACAGCGGCTGGAAACACCATATATTTT.